This section outlines one T cell receptor (beta chain) sequence together with its context. Its antigen is unidentified. It was CD45RO-negative cells, positively selected for CCR7, that made up naive CD8 cells, with terminally differentiated effector memory CD45RA+ cells excluded. This record comes from a study of shared clonotypes between healthy human individuals. Germline CDR1 reads MGHRA; CDR2 reads YSYEKL. The CDR3 length is 17 residues. Trimming took off 4 bases at V and 2 bases at J, with 19 bases between the two ends. Findings and caveats of the study: It was the non-shared clonotypes that had lower generation probabilities than clonotypes shared by all four donors. Naive subsets typically showed greater estimated richness than memory subsets.

Each subset's genomic DNA was shared equally among a number of immunoSEQ plates. Repertoires were generated with immunoSEQ multiplex PCR, while TCRdb's copy carries only in-frame clones and drops some. Of 2 million to 2.5 million clones in the sample, about 95% were seen once. The sequence was obtained from a man aged 18 to 29 in good health. Material: naive CD8+ T cells sorted from blood. The V call is TRBV4-1, the J call TRBJ2-3, with unresolved D. In nucleotides, the CDR3 is TGCGCCAGCAGCCCCGTCGGCAAAACCACGTACACAGATACGCAGTATTTT. This gives the protein CASSPVGKTTYTDTQYF.